The 29 T cell receptor beta chains below were found in one sample sequenced in a study of T cells in Graves' hyperthyroidism and ophthalmopathy. Template material for amplifying TCR beta CDR3 regions consisted of RNA transcripts. Initially, a first-round RT-PCR of the TCR CDR3 employed the HTBI primer set. TCRdb re-called the multiplex PCR reads through MiXCR, storing one row per CDR3 protein. Counted here are about 480,000 distinct CDR3 sequences, roughly a quarter occurring once; the ten biggest clones make up approximately 10%. The sample taken for sequencing was blood. These receptor sequences come from a woman aged 25 to 39 with Graves' ophthalmopathy.

The rearrangement uses TRBV5-1 and TRBJ2-7; D is perhaps TRBD1 (6 bases). Germline loops: CDR1 SGHRS, CDR2 YFSETQ. The CDR3 covers 16 residues. V gave up 0 bases and J gave up 2 bases, with 15 bases separating them. CDR3 amino acids: CASSLDRQGTTYEQYF. In DNA, the CDR3 is TGCGCCAGCAGCTTGGATCGCCAGGGGACGACCTACGAGCAGTACTTC.

J is TRBJ2-2 and V is TRBV10-3; the match to TRBD2 covers 8 bases. The CDR3 spans 18 residues. Per the germline V gene, CDR1 is ENHRY and CDR2 is SYGVKD. J gave up 1 base and V 0 bases, and 7 bases lay outside the gene matches. The CDR3 region is CAISESMAGGRNTGELFF. For the CDR3, the DNA is TGTGCCATCAGTGAGTCCATGGCGGGAGGTCGGAACACCGGGGAGCTGTTTTTT.

The rearrangement links TRBV12-3 or TRBV12-4 to TRBJ1-2; TRBD1 is a possible D gene (5 bases). The CDR3 runs 13 residues. Trimming left V 6 bases short and J 8 bases short, with 16 bases between. The CDR3 coding sequence is TGTGCCAGCAGCTGGGGACGGTTGGGAGGCTACACCTTC. Protein product: CASSWGRLGGYTF.

V and J are TRBV6-5 and TRBJ2-5, with 8 bases lining up with TRBD2. Germline assignment: CDR1 MNHEY and CDR2 SVGAGI. The CDR3 covers 16 residues. Trimming at V came to 0 bases and at J to 3 bases, leaving 6 bases not matched to a gene. CDR3 residues: CASSYSAGGGKETQYF. CDR3 DNA sequence: TGTGCCAGCAGTTACTCTGCGGGGGGAGGCAAAGAGACCCAGTACTTC.

This clonotype was observed a handful of times. One end of the junction does not line up with germline, which may come from a read error. This chain uses TRBV20-1 with TRBJ1-1, with 8 positions matching TRBD1. The CDR3 consists of 15 residues. The germline gives CDR1 DFQATT, CDR2 SNEGSKA (reference sequence). The CDR3 DNA reads as TGCAGTGCCCCGAGGGGGAGACAGGGGAACACTGAAGCTTGCTTT. This translates into CSAPRGRQGNTEACF.

This clonotype was detected ten times or more. The chain carries TRBV19 and TRBJ2-4, with D tentatively TRBD2 (7 bases). V was clipped by 3 bases and J by 6 bases, with 12 bases between them. The CDR3 extends over 14 amino acids. Germline V CDR1 and CDR2: LNHDA, SQIVND (reference sequence). CDR3 bases: TGTGCCAGTAGTATCGCGGGGGCGGGAAACATTCAGTACTTC. Its translation: CASSIAGAGNIQYF. The entire variable domain, with the rest obtained from reference TRBV19 and TRBJ2-4, is as follows: DGGITQSPKYLFRKEGQNVTLSCEQNLNHDAMYWYRQDPGQGLRLIYYSQIVNDFQKGDIAEGYSVSREKKESFPLTVTSAQKNPTAFYLCASSIAGAGNIQYFGAGTRLSVL.

V usage is TRBV4-3 and J usage is TRBJ2-7; unclear D gene. This CDR3 contains 14 residues. Germline values: CDR1 LGHNA, CDR2 YSLEER. The ends were cut back, 1 base at V and 4 bases at J, with 11 bases in the middle. CDR3 sequence reads: CASSQVSTKYEQYF. DNA for the CDR3: TGCGCCAGCAGCCAAGTTTCCACTAAATACGAGCAGTACTTC.

There are many counts of this clonotype. This chain joins TRBV28 and TRBJ1-2; D might be TRBD1 (6 bases). The CDR3 consists of 14 residues. The germline V gene has CDR1 MDHEN and CDR2 SYDVKM. Trimming removed 2 bases from V and 8 bases from J, with 15 bases in between. DNA of the CDR3: TGTGCCAGCAGTTTAGCCTCAGGGGCGAGAGGCTACACCTTC. It is translated as CASSLASGARGYTF.

Only a few counts were recorded for this clonotype. The chain is built from TRBV5-6 and TRBJ1-1, with 10 bases that match TRBD1. Germline V gene lookup returns CDR1 SGHDT and CDR2 YYEEEE. V was pared by 2 bases and J by 4 bases, with 14 bases of the junction left unmatched. The CDR3 consists of 18 residues. The CDR3 DNA follows: TGTGCCAGCAGCTTTGTCGCTATAGGACAGGGGGAGGGCACTGAAGCTTTCTTT. Protein product: CASSFVAIGQGEGTEAFF.

This rearrangement joins TRBV27 to TRBJ1-5, with 9 bases that match TRBD1. CDR1 and CDR2 from the germline V gene are MNHEY and SMNVEV (reference sequence). The CDR3 is 16 amino acids. V lost 8 bases to trimming and J lost 1 base; unmatched junction nucleotides: 9. CDR3 in amino acids: CASAYRDRDSNQPQHF. The DNA of the CDR3 is TGTGCCAGCGCCTACCGGGACAGGGACAGCAATCAGCCCCAGCATTTT.

This clonotype was counted many times. This sequence joins TRBV30 and TRBJ1-1; D is possibly TRBD1 (6 bases). Looked up from germline, CDR1 is GTSNPN and CDR2 is SVGIG (reference sequence). The V end lost 5 bases, the J end lost 4 bases, and 11 bases lay between the germline ends. CDR3 length equals 12 residues. In DNA form, the CDR3 reads TGTGCCTGGGACAGGAGGGTCACTGAAGCTTTCTTT. Translation gives CAWDRRVTEAFF.

This clonotype was seen a few times. A read error may be the cause here, since a much bigger clone is one base away. V gene TRBV6-5 combines with J gene TRBJ2-2; no definite D call. Per the germline V gene, CDR1 is MNHEY and CDR2 is SVGAGI. The V and J ends lost 0 bases and 9 bases respectively, with 11 bases between them. This CDR3 spans 14 amino acids. CDR3 residues: CASSYSQLSWELFF. CDR3 coding DNA: TGTGCCAGCAGTTACTCTCAGTTGTCCTGGGAGCTGTTTTTT.

This clonotype was seen only a few times. The chain is built from TRBV12-5 and TRBJ2-5; perhaps TRBD2 as D (7 bases). With 1 base removed from V and 4 bases from J, the gap between germline ends came to 10 bases. The CDR3 totals 14 residues. CDR1 LGHNT and CDR2 FRNRAP come from the germline V gene. CDR3 residues: CASGLAGGRETQYF. The CDR3 DNA follows: TGTGCTAGTGGTTTGGCGGGGGGCAGAGAGACCCAGTACTTC.

The genes are TRBV12-3 or TRBV12-4 and TRBJ2-7; D gene ambiguous. V lost 5 bases and J lost 3, with 14 bases in between. The CDR3 consists of 14 residues. CDR3 amino acids: CASSPDDGVYEQYF. In nucleotides, the CDR3 is TGTGCCAGCAGTCCTGACGACGGAGTCTACGAGCAGTACTTC.

The rearrangement joins TRBV3-1 to TRBJ1-3, with D possibly TRBD1 on 5 matching bases. This CDR3 has 15 amino acids. Trimming shortened V by 4 bases and J by 0 bases, and 10 bases separated the two germline ends. Germline V lookup: CDR1 LGHDT, CDR2 YNNKEL (reference sequence). The CDR3: CASSRGLPSGNTIYF. The CDR3 DNA sequence: TGTGCCAGCAGCCGGGGACTCCCCTCTGGAAACACCATATATTTT.

The chain links TRBV11-3 to TRBJ2-5; D is perhaps TRBD2 (5 bases). Trimming stripped 5 bases from V and 1 base from J, with 11 bases between. The CDR3 is 14 amino acids. Germline CDR1 is SGHNT and CDR2 is YENEEA. CDR3 in amino acids: CASSPGLRQETQYF. The DNA of the CDR3 is TGTGCCAGCAGCCCCGGACTCCGCCAAGAGACCCAGTACTTC.

There are a few counts of this clonotype. V gene TRBV14 combines with J gene TRBJ2-5, with D tentatively TRBD1 or TRBD2 (5 bases each). Trimming pared 4 bases from V and 2 bases from J, leaving 11 bases between. This CDR3 is built from 14 residues. The germline V gene has CDR1 SGHDN and CDR2 FVKESK. The CDR3 nucleotides read TGTGCCAGCAGCCCCGGGACGGTTCAAGAGACCCAGTACTTC. Translated: CASSPGTVQETQYF.

This sequence joins TRBV30 and TRBJ1-1, with TRBD1 matching over 10 bases. The V and J ends lost 2 bases and 6 bases, in that order; junction bases with no gene match: 6. CDR3 length: 14 residues. The germline CDR1 and CDR2 sequences are GTSNPN and SVGIG (reference sequence). CDR3 region: CAWSPGTGVAEAFF. The DNA for the CDR3 is TGTGCCTGGAGTCCTGGGACAGGGGTCGCTGAAGCTTTCTTT.

The chain has TRBV19 and TRBJ2-7; the match to TRBD2 covers 10 bases. Germline CDR1 reads LNHDA; CDR2 reads SQIVND (reference sequence). V trimming: 10 bases; J trimming: 2 bases; junction bases outside the gene matches: 11. There are 15 residues in the CDR3. The DNA for the CDR3 is TGTGCCACCTCAAACCCTAGCGGGAGTACCTACGAGCAGTACTTC. Its translation: CATSNPSGSTYEQYF.

This clonotype was seen many times. The chain carries TRBV19 and TRBJ1-2, with no clear D. The CDR3 covers 15 residues. V was pared by 3 bases and J by 4 bases, with 15 bases between. CDR1 LNHDA and CDR2 SQIVND come from the germline V gene (reference sequence). The DNA for the CDR3 is TGTGCCAGTAGTATGTCCTCGGGAGGCTCCTATGGCTACACCTTC. Protein product: CASSMSSGGSYGYTF.

Many counts were recorded for this clonotype. The chain is built from TRBV20-1 and TRBJ2-7; 8 bases line up with TRBD1. Germline V CDR1 and CDR2: DFQATT, SNEGSKA (reference sequence). The CDR3 is 14 residues long. The CDR3 coding sequence is TGCAGCCCGTCGACAGGGGCGGCGACAAACGAGCAGTACTTC. It codes for CSPSTGAATNEQYF.

There are many counts of this clonotype. The chain carries TRBV6-5 and TRBJ1-5; 10 positions match TRBD1. This CDR3 contains 17 residues. J gave up 0 bases and V 4 bases, and 6 bases lay outside the gene matches. Germline V gene sequence: CDR1 MNHEY, CDR2 SVGAGI. This chain's CDR3 is CASSSRTGGDSNQPQHF. The CDR3 DNA sequence: TGTGCCAGCAGTTCCCGGACAGGGGGTGATAGCAATCAGCCCCAGCATTTT.

Points on this clonotype: At one of its ends the junction is not consistent with the germline gene, which may arise from a read error. The chain employs TRBV30 and TRBJ1-1, with 7 bases identical to TRBD1. In germline, CDR1 is GTSNPN, CDR2 SVGIG (reference sequence). This CDR3 has 11 amino acids. CDR3 sequence reads: CAWKTGFEALF. CDR3 in DNA: TGTGCCTGGAAGACAGGGTTTGAAGCTCTCTTT.

This clonotype was seen at least ten times. This chain links TRBV6-2 or TRBV6-3 with TRBJ2-2; TRBD1 or TRBD2 may be the D gene (5 bases each). In germline, CDR1 is MNHEY, CDR2 SVGEGT. Trimming shortened V by 6 bases and J by 9 bases, and 11 bases separated the two germline ends. This CDR3 has 12 amino acids. CDR3 sequence (DNA): TGTGCCAGCAGCCGGGGCCGGTGGGAGCTGTTTTTT. It yields the protein CASSRGRWELFF.

This clonotype was seen many times. CDR3 sequence reads: CASSRLAKETQYF. The CDR3 DNA reads TGTGCCAGCAGTCGACTAGCAAAAGAGACCCAGTACTTC. V usage is TRBV2 and J usage is TRBJ2-5; the match to TRBD2 covers 7 bases. The germline V gene encodes CDR1 SNHLY and CDR2 FYNNEI. Trimming took 5 bases from V and 3 from J; bases not matched to a gene: 3. This CDR3 region has 13 residues.

This rearrangement joins TRBV25-1 to TRBJ2-5; D may be TRBD1 or TRBD2 (5 bases each). Deletions cut 6 bases from V and 2 bases from J, with 13 bases between. In germline, CDR1 is MGHDK, CDR2 SYGVNS. The CDR3 spans 14 residues. The CDR3 nucleotides are TGTGCCAGCAGACGTAGGGGAGCACAAGAGACCCAGTACTTC. Encoded protein: CASRRRGAQETQYF.

Comment on this clonotype: A much more abundant neighbour one base away suggests this may be a read error. CDR3 nucleotide sequence: TGTGCCAGCAGCCGGTCAGGGGGCCCAGAGACCCAGTACTTC. Translating gives CASSRSGGPETQYF. The rearrangement links TRBV4-2 to TRBJ2-5; 8 bases fit TRBD1. The CDR3 contains 14 residues. Germline CDR1 and CDR2: LGHNA and YNFKEQ. J lost 4 bases, V lost 4 bases, and 5 bases had no gene match.

The chain combines TRBV11-2 with TRBJ2-7; 9 positions match TRBD2. Germline V gene data show CDR1 as SGHAT and CDR2 as FQNNGV. This CDR3 region has 17 residues. J lost 3 bases, V lost 5 bases, and 14 bases had no gene match. In nucleotides, the CDR3 is TGTGCCAGCAGCCCGCGTATAATAGCGGGAGTTTTCTACGAGCAGTACTTC. It encodes CASSPRIIAGVFYEQYF.

There are a few counts of this clonotype. The rearrangement uses TRBV9 and TRBJ2-7; D remains unclear. This CDR3 has 14 residues. V lost 4 bases to trimming and J lost 4 bases, with 15 bases between them. Germline CDR1 SGDLS, CDR2 YYNGEE. CDR3 sequence reads: CASSTRGGRYEQYF. The CDR3 bases are TGTGCCAGCAGCACCCGCGGTGGGCGATACGAGCAGTACTTC.